This T cell receptor (beta chain) was recorded in a study of blood T cell repertoires in COVID-19. Study details: The study drew acute and convalescent COVID-19 samples from the United States, Italy and Spain.

In terms of age and location, participants ranged from roughly 18 to 100 years and lived in approximately 26 US areas. Cohort assignment relied on participant-reported clinical history. How the authors handled the data: From reference gene primer amplification, estimates of nucleated cell counts were derived. TCRdb keeps only in-frame clones here, not all; method: immunoSEQ multiplex PCR. The V and J calls and the clone size are those of that table, but D and trimming were determined from the DNA. The sample has 210,000 or so clones; more than 75% are singletons. The sample consisted of PBMCs or T cells enriched from blood (not recorded which). This TCR came from a young man with acute COVID-19.

The CDR3 region is CASSQAGAGVSSYNEQFF. The DNA for the CDR3 is TGTGCCAGCAGCCAAGCGGGAGCGGGGGTCAGCTCCTACAATGAGCAGTTCTTC. V is TRBV4-2 and J is TRBJ2-1; 8 bases line up with TRBD2. Trimming cost V 1 base and J 0 bases; bases outside gene matches: 8. The length of the CDR3 is 18 residues. Germline loops: CDR1 LGHNA, CDR2 YNFKEQ.